The next 16 T cell receptor beta chains were all read from a single sample in a study of cytomegalovirus exposure and HLA in healthy donors. Use of 60 Vbeta and 13 Jbeta primers characterized the PCR. Assay used: immunoSEQ multiplex PCR; TCRdb lists only in-frame clones, some missing. Among 150,000 to 200,000 clones listed, about four fifths were seen once. What was sequenced was PBMCs. The receptors here all came from a male donor in good health and CMV-seropositive.

The chain couples TRBV5-1 to TRBJ2-5, with D perhaps TRBD2 (5 bases). The germline CDR1 and CDR2 sequences are SGHRS and YFSETQ. This CDR3 is 15 amino acids long. V shed 5 bases and J shed 0 bases, with 14 bases lying between them. CDR3 amino acids: CASRNLRENQETQYF. The CDR3 nucleotides are TGCGCCAGCAGGAATCTTCGGGAAAACCAAGAGACCCAGTACTTC.

For the CDR3, the DNA is TGTGCCAGCAGTGCCATTCTAGCTATCCGACCCAATGAGCAGTTCTTC. This gives the protein CASSAILAIRPNEQFF. The rearrangement uses TRBV2 and TRBJ2-1; D is perhaps TRBD2 (5 bases). Germline V gene data show CDR1 as SNHLY and CDR2 as FYNNEI. This CDR3 comprises 16 residues. The V gene lost 4 bases and the J gene lost 6 bases, with 19 bases spanning the gap. The whole variable domain, filled in from reference TRBV2 and TRBJ2-1, reads EPEVTQTPSHQVTQMGQEVILRCVPISNHLYFYWYRQILGQKVEFLVSFYNNEISEKSEIFDDQFSVERPDGSNFTLKIRSTKLEDSAMYFCASSAILAIRPNEQFFGPGTRLTVL.

The gene calls are TRBV20-1 and TRBJ2-1; D is perhaps TRBD1 (5 bases). Germline V lookup: CDR1 DFQATT, CDR2 SNEGSKA (reference sequence). This CDR3 is 11 amino acids long. Trimming removed 3 bases at V and 12 bases at J, with 12 bases between. Here the CDR3 reads CSARGQPGQFF. CDR3 nucleotide sequence: TGCAGTGCTAGGGGGCAGCCCGGGCAGTTCTTC.

This chain uses TRBV2 with TRBJ1-6; 9 nucleotides line up with TRBD1. CDR3 size: 13 residues. V lost 5 bases and J lost 9; bases outside the gene matches: 2. Germline CDR1 SNHLY, CDR2 FYNNEI. The CDR3 DNA sequence: TGTGCCAGCAGTAGGGACAGGGTTTCACCCCTCCACTTT. This encodes CASSRDRVSPLHF.

This chain connects TRBV5-1 to TRBJ1-1, with TRBD1 as a possible D gene (5 bases). Germline V gene data show CDR1 as SGHRS and CDR2 as YFSETQ. The length of the CDR3 is 16 residues. Trimming stripped 0 bases from V and 1 base from J, with 13 bases between. The CDR3 DNA is TGCGCCAGCAGCTTGGGCCCCCTAACAGGGAACACTGAAGCTTTCTTT. Amino acid sequence: CASSLGPLTGNTEAFF.

The chain uses TRBV5-1 and TRBJ2-5, with 9 bases lining up with TRBD1. Germline V CDR1 and CDR2: SGHRS, YFSETQ. The CDR3 is 15 residues long. J was trimmed by 5 bases and V by 6 bases; bases with no gene match: 11. CDR3 region: CASMGSPTGGETQYF. CDR3 nucleotides: TGCGCCAGCATGGGATCCCCGACAGGGGGGGAGACCCAGTACTTC. Using reference TRBV5-1 and TRBJ2-5 for the parts outside the CDR3, the full variable domain is KAGVTQTPRYLIKTRGQQVTLSCSPISGHRSVSWYQQTPGQGLQFLFEYFSETQRNKGNFPGRFSGRQFSNSRSEMNVSTLELGDSALYLCASMGSPTGGETQYFGPGTRLLVL.

The chain has TRBV18 and TRBJ1-4, with 8 nucleotides matching TRBD1. Germline V gene data show CDR1 as KGHSH and CDR2 as LQKENI. The V and J ends lost 8 bases and 4 bases, in that order; junction bases with no gene match: 6. The CDR3 runs 14 residues. For the CDR3, the DNA is TGTGCCAGCCGAACAGGGGGACGTAATGAAAAACTGTTTTTT. Encoded protein: CASRTGGRNEKLFF.

The chain links TRBV7-3 to TRBJ2-3; 8 bases agree with TRBD2. Germline trimming cut 5 bases from V and 2 bases from J; bases unmatched to any gene: 6. Germline V gene lookup returns CDR1 SGHTA and CDR2 FQGTGA. The CDR3 has 15 residues. The CDR3, as DNA: TGTGCCAGCAGCCATGCGGGGGGATACACAGATACGCAGTATTTT. Its protein is CASSHAGGYTDTQYF.

The chain joins TRBV5-6 to TRBJ2-6; TRBD1 agrees at 7 bases. CDR3 length: 15 residues. Germline lookup yields CDR1 SGHDT and CDR2 YYEEEE. Trimming removed 4 bases from V and 0 bases from J; junction bases left unmatched: 1. The chain's CDR3 is CASSGTDSGANVLTF. The CDR3 bases are TGTGCCAGCAGCGGGACAGACTCTGGGGCCAACGTCCTGACTTTC.

J is TRBJ2-1 and V is TRBV6-6, with D tentatively TRBD2 (5 bases). From germline, CDR1 is MNHNY and CDR2 SVGAGI (reference sequence). V dropped 6 bases and J dropped 10 bases, with 10 bases sitting between them. CDR3 size: 11 residues. This CDR3 reads CASSHGIEQFF. CDR3 in DNA: TGTGCCAGCAGCCACGGGATAGAGCAGTTCTTC.

This rearrangement joins TRBV18 to TRBJ1-5; TRBD1 might be the D (5 bases). Germline loops: CDR1 KGHSH, CDR2 LQKENI. Trimming removed 3 bases at V and 2 bases at J, with 11 bases between. CDR3 length equals 15 residues. This CDR3 is CASSPPGLGNQPQHF. CDR3 sequence (DNA): TGTGCCAGCTCACCCCCAGGGTTGGGCAATCAGCCCCAGCATTTT.

The chain uses TRBV7-3 and TRBJ2-7, with 9 bases matching TRBD1. CDR1 is SGHTA, CDR2 FQGTGA, per germline. V shed 5 bases and J 2 bases; nucleotides not matched to a gene: 4. This CDR3 has 14 amino acids. CDR3 in DNA: TGTGCCAGCAGCCCGGGACAGGGCCCCTACGAGCAGTACTTC. Translated, it gives CASSPGQGPYEQYF.

The chain links TRBV7-9 to TRBJ2-7; tentatively, D is TRBD1 (6 bases). V lost 2 bases, J lost 5 bases, and 13 bases lay in between. CDR1 SEHNR and CDR2 FQNEAQ come from the germline V gene (reference sequence). This CDR3 has 14 amino acids. This chain's CDR3 is CASSLLQGFDEQYF. CDR3 DNA sequence: TGTGCCAGCAGCTTATTACAGGGTTTCGACGAGCAGTACTTC.

The chain uses TRBV5-1 and TRBJ1-1, with D possibly being TRBD1 (6 bases). The CDR3 is made up of 13 amino acids. The V end was cut by 0 bases, the J end by 8 bases, with 11 bases between. Germline V gene lookup returns CDR1 SGHRS and CDR2 YFSETQ. The CDR3 DNA is TGCGCCAGCAGCTTGGCTGGACAGTTAGAAGCTTTCTTT. Translating it yields CASSLAGQLEAFF.

This chain uses TRBV4-2 with TRBJ2-1; 9 bases are shared with TRBD2. Trimming cost V 1 base and J 6 bases; bases outside gene matches: 7. The CDR3 length is 16 residues. Germline V gene data show CDR1 as LGHNA and CDR2 as YNFKEQ. The CDR3 sequence is CASSQAPGLAGNEQFF. CDR3 bases: TGTGCCAGCAGCCAAGCTCCGGGACTAGCAGGCAATGAGCAGTTCTTC.

About this clone: This CDR3 is also generated by other DNA sequences in the sample. The gene calls are TRBV5-8 and TRBJ1-5; the D gene is possibly TRBD1 (5 bases). The germline gives CDR1 SGHTS, CDR2 YDEGEE. The CDR3 spans 13 residues. V dropped 8 bases and J dropped 5 bases, with 14 bases sitting between them. The CDR3 is CASSQGSYQPQHF. Here the CDR3 DNA reads TGTGCCAGTAGCCAGGGATCGTATCAGCCCCAGCATTTT.